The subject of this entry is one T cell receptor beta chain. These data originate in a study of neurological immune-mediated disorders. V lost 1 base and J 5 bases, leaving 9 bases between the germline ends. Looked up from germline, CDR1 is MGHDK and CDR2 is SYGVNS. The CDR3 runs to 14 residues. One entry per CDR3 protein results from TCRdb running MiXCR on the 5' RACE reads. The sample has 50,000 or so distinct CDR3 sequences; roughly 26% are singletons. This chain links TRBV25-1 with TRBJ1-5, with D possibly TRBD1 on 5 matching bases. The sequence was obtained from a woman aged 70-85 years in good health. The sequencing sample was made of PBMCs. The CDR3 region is CASSEFGADQPQHF. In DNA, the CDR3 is TGTGCCAGCAGTGAATTTGGGGCCGATCAGCCCCAGCATTTT.